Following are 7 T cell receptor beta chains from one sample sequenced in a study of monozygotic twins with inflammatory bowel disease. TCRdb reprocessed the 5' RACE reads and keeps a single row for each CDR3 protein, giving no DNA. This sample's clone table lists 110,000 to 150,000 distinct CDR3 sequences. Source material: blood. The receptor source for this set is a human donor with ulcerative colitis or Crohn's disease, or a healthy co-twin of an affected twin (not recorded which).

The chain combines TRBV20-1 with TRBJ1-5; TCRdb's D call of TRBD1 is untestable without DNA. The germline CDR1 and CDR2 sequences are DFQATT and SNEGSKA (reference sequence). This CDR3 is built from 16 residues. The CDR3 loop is CSAFIPGTGGRQPQHF.

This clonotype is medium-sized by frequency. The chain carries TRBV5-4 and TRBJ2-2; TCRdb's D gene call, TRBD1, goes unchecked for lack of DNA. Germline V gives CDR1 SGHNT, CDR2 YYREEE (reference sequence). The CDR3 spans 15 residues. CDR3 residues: CASSYQGFGVGELFF.

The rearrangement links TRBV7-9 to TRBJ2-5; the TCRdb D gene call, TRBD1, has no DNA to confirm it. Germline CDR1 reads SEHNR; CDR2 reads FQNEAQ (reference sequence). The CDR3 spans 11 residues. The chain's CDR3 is CASSPGETQYF.

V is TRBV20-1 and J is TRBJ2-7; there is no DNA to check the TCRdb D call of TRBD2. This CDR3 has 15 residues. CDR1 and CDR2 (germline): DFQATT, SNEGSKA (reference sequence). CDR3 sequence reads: CSARLTSRGTYEQYF.

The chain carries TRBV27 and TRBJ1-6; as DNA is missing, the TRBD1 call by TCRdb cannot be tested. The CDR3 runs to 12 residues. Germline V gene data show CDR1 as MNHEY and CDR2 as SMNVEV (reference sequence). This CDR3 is CASSFGGSPLHF.

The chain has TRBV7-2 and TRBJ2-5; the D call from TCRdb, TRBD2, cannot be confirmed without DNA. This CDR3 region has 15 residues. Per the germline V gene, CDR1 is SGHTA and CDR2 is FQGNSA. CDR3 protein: CAGSLDSGSSETQYF.

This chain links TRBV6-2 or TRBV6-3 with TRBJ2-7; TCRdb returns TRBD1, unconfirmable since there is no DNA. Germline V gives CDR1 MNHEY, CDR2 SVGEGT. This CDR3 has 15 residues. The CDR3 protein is CASKKMGTGTYEQYF.